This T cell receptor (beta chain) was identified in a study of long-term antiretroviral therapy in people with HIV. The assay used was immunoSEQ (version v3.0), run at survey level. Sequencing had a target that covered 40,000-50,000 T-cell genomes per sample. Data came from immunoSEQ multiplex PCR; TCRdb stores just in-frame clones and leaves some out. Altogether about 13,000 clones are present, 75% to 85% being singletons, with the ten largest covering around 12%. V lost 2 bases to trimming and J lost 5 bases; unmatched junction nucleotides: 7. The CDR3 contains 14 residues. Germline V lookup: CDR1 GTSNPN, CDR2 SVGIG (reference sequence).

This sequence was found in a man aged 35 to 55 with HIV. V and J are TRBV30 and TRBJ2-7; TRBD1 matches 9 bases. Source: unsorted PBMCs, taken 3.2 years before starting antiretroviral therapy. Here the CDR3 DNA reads TGTGCCTGGAGTCGGGGACAGGGTGGGCACGAGCAGTACTTC. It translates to CAWSRGQGGHEQYF.